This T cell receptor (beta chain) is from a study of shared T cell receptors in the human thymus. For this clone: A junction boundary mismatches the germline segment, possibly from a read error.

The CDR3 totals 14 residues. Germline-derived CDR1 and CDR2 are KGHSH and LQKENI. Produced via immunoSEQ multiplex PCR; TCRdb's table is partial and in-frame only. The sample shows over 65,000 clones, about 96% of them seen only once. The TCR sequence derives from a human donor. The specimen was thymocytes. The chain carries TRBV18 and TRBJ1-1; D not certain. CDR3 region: CASSRGSVKTEAFF. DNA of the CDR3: TGTGCCAGCTCACGGGGTTCGGTGAAAACTGAAGCTTTCTTT.